Following are 12 T cell receptor beta chains from one sample sequenced in a study of human T cells and chemical hapten exposure. TCRdb re-analysed the RACE reads in MiXCR, keeping a single row per CDR3 protein. Altogether approximately 80,000 distinct CDR3 sequences are present, roughly 10% being singletons, with the ten largest covering roughly 2.3%. Time point described: patch test 2, 6 weeks after DPC sensitization. Treatment of the sample: therapeutic diphenylcyclopropenone sensitization with weekly scalp DPC. The sequencing used whole blood, collected in connection with sensitization to the hapten diphenylcyclopropenone (DPC). The receptor set was obtained from a woman under 40 with alopecia areata. Some clones in this sample may be carry-over from other donors' samples.

This clonotype was recorded a few times. This chain links TRBV7-2 with TRBJ2-3; D is ambiguous. Between the trimmed V and J ends, which lost 2 bases and 0 bases, there was a span of 6 bases. CDR1 and CDR2 (germline): SGHTA, FQGNSA. CDR3 length: 14 residues. CDR3 loop: CASSLSRSTDTQYF. In DNA form, the CDR3 reads TGTGCCAGCAGCTTATCGAGAAGCACAGATACGCAGTATTTT.

The chain uses TRBV9 and TRBJ2-7, with TRBD2 matching over 9 bases. Germline lookup yields CDR1 SGDLS and CDR2 YYNGEE. This CDR3 contains 16 residues. With 2 bases clipped from V and 2 bases from J, the junction kept 8 bases outside the gene matches. The CDR3 protein is CASSVHEAGGTYEQYF. The CDR3 region has the DNA TGTGCCAGCAGCGTCCACGAAGCGGGAGGTACCTACGAGCAGTACTTC.

The V and J genes are TRBV15 and TRBJ1-4; D remains unclear. The germline V gene encodes CDR1 LNHNV and CDR2 YYDKDF (reference sequence). Trimming took 2 bases from V and 7 from J, leaving 11 bases between them. The CDR3 sequence is 14 residues long. The CDR3 DNA sequence: TGTGCCACCAGCAGAAGAGGGAAGAGTGAAAAACTGTTTTTT. Its protein product is CATSRRGKSEKLFF. Variable domain in full (rest from reference TRBV15 and TRBJ1-4): DAMVIQNPRYQVTQFGKPVTLSCSQTLNHNVMYWYQQKSSQAPKLLFHYYDKDFNNEADTPDNFQSRRPNTSFCFLDIRSPGLGDTAMYLCATSRRGKSEKLFFGSGTQLSVL.

This rearrangement joins TRBV28 to TRBJ2-7; D ambiguous. Deletions cut 8 bases from V and 0 bases from J, with 5 bases between. CDR3 length: 11 residues. Germline assignment: CDR1 MDHEN and CDR2 SYDVKM. Here the CDR3 DNA reads TGTGCCAGCGTGAGCTCCTACGAGCAGTACTTC. Its translation: CASVSSYEQYF.

The genes are TRBV12-3 or TRBV12-4 and TRBJ2-1; D unclear. This CDR3 has 12 residues. The germline V and J ends were trimmed by 4 bases and 5 bases, with 6 bases remaining between them. The CDR3 DNA sequence: TGTGCCAGCAGTTCGTCTGACAATGAGCAGTTCTTC. Amino acids: CASSSSDNEQFF.

The chain is built from TRBV13 and TRBJ1-2; D remains ambiguous. The CDR3 covers 13 residues. Germline V gives CDR1 PRHDT, CDR2 FYEKMQ (reference sequence). V lost 3 bases and J lost 4, with 9 bases in between. The CDR3 bases are TGTGCCAGCAGCTTTTACGGAACCTATGGCTACACCTTC. Translation gives CASSFYGTYGYTF.

This clonotype appeared a few times. This CDR3 reads CASSPLGLAAGDTQYF. CDR3 DNA sequence: TGTGCCAGCTCACCACTCGGACTAGCGGCGGGGGATACGCAGTATTTT. The V and J genes are TRBV18 and TRBJ2-3; 10 nucleotides agree with TRBD2. The CDR3 length is 16 residues. Germline V gene data show CDR1 as KGHSH and CDR2 as LQKENI. V shed 1 base, J shed 6 bases, and the junction held 7 bases outside the gene matches.

This clonotype was detected many times. The V and J genes are TRBV6-2 or TRBV6-3 and TRBJ1-5; D uncertain. Germline V gives CDR1 MNHEY, CDR2 SVGEGT. The CDR3 is 13 residues long. V dropped 4 bases and J dropped 5 bases, with 9 bases sitting between them. The CDR3 here is CASSWTAHQPQHF. CDR3 DNA: TGTGCCAGCAGTTGGACGGCCCATCAGCCCCAGCATTTT.

The rearrangement links TRBV28 to TRBJ2-5; D is perhaps TRBD1 (6 bases). V was cut by 3 bases and J by 5 bases, with 10 bases left in between. CDR3 length equals 13 residues. CDR1 is MDHEN and CDR2 is SYDVKM in the germline V gene. The CDR3 here is CASSFWQGETQYF. The CDR3 nucleotides read TGTGCCAGCAGTTTTTGGCAGGGGGAGACCCAGTACTTC.

The chain recombines TRBV2 with TRBJ2-7; 14 nucleotides line up with TRBD2. The CDR3 has 17 amino acids. The V and J ends lost 5 bases and 5 bases, in that order; junction bases with no gene match: 11. Germline CDR1 is SNHLY and CDR2 is FYNNEI. CDR3 nucleotides: TGTGCCAGCAGTTTACAACCCGGGACTAGCGGGAGCCACGAGCAGTACTTC. This codes for CASSLQPGTSGSHEQYF. Combining the CDR3 with reference TRBV2 and TRBJ2-7 gives the whole variable domain EPEVTQTPSHQVTQMGQEVILRCVPISNHLYFYWYRQILGQKVEFLVSFYNNEISEKSEIFDDQFSVERPDGSNFTLKIRSTKLEDSAMYFCASSLQPGTSGSHEQYFGPGTRLTVT.

Many counts were recorded for this clonotype. The V gene is TRBV4-3, the J gene TRBJ2-3; no clear D gene. This CDR3 comprises 15 residues. Trimming removed 4 bases at V and 4 bases at J, with 15 bases between. Germline CDR1 and CDR2: LGHNA and YSLEER. The CDR3, as DNA: TGCGCCAGCAGCCTTTCGGTGGCGAGGCCAGATACGCAGTATTTT. It yields the protein CASSLSVARPDTQYF.

The rearrangement uses TRBV6-1 and TRBJ2-7; 9 bases agree with TRBD1. After removal of 4 bases from V and 5 bases from J, the junction contained 3 bases not matched to a gene. The CDR3 spans 13 residues. CDR1 is MNHNS, CDR2 SASEGT, per germline. The CDR3 here is CASSVGTGNEQYF. CDR3 DNA: TGTGCCAGCAGTGTGGGGACAGGGAACGAGCAGTACTTC.